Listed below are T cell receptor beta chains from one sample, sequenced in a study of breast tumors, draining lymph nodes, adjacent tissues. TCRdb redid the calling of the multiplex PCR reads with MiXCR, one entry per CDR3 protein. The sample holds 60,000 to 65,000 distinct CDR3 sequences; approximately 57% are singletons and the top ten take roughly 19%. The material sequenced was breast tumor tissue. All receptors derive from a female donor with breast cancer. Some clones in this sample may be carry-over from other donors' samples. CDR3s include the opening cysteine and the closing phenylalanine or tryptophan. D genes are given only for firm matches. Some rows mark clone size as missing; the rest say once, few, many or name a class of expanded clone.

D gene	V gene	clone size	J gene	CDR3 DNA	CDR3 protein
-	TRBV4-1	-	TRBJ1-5	TGCGCCAGCAGCCGGTCGACGGGCAATCAGCCCCAGCATTTT	CASSRSTGNQPQHF
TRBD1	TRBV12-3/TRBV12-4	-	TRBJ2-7	TGTGCCAGCAGTTTGGGGCAGAGGGACAGTACCTACGAGCAGCGCTTC	CASSLGQRDSTYEQRF
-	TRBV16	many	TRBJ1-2	TGTGCCAGCAGCCCACCGCCACCTAACTATGGCTACACCTTC	CASSPPPPNYGYTF
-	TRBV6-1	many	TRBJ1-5	TGTGCCAGCAGAGGGGACCTCGGGCAGCCCCAGCATTTT	CASRGDLGQPQHF
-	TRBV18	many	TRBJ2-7	TGTGCCAGCTCACCACGCCCAACAGGGTCTTTTGTCTCCGAGCAGTACTTC	CASSPRPTGSFVSEQYF
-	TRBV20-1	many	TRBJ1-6	TGCAGTGCCAGCACGGAGAGCTCCTATAATTCACCCCTCCACTTT	CSASTESSYNSPLHF
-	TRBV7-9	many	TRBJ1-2	TGTGCCAGCAGCTCCGAAGTGGACGGCGATGGCTACACCTTC	CASSSEVDGDGYTF
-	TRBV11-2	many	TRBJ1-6	TGTGCCAGCAGCCGTAAGGGTTTAGGACCCCTCCACTTT	CASSRKGLGPLHF
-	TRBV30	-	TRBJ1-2	TGTGCCTGGAGTGGGGGGGGACTCTACGCACAAAACTATGGCTACACCTTC	CAWSGGGLYAQNYGYTF
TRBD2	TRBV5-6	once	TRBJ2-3	TGTGCCAGCAGCCCACCCAGGGCGCAGGCTAGCGGGGTTTGTTGGACAGATACGCAGTATTTT	CASSPPRAQASGVCWTDTQYF
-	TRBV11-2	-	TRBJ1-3	TGTGCCAGCAGCTTAGATACCCCCTGGACGGGAAACACCATATATTTT	CASSLDTPWTGNTIYF
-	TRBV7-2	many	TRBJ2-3	TGTGCCAGCAGCCAATATTTAAGCGATACGCAGTATTTT	CASSQYLSDTQYF
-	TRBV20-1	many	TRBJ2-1	TGCAGTGCTATTCGCGGGCAGTTCTTC	CSAIRGQFF
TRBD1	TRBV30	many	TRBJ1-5	TGTGCCTGGAGTGGACAGGGAGATCAGCCCCAGCATTTT	CAWSGQGDQPQHF
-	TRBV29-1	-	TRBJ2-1	TGCAGCGTTGTTTACTACTTAGGGGAATTAAGGCAGTTCTTC	CSVVYYLGELRQFF
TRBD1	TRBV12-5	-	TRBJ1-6	TGTGCTAGTGGTTTGGTAGTTGGGGACAGGTATAATTCACCCCTCCACTTT	CASGLVVGDRYNSPLHF
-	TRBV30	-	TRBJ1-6	TGTGCCTGGAGTATACAGGGAAGTAGTAATTCACCCCTCCACTTT	CAWSIQGSSNSPLHF
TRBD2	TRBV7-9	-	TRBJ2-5	TGTGCCAGCAGCTTAGGAGCTAGGGAGGGAGAGACCCAGTACTTC	CASSLGAREGETQYF
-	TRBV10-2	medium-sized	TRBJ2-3	TGCGCCAGCAGTGAGTCGATGGTCCGGGAGACGCAGTATTTT	CASSESMVRETQYF
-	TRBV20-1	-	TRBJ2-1	TGCAGTGCTAGACTGTGGGACGGTTCCAATGAGCAGTTCTTC	CSARLWDGSNEQFF
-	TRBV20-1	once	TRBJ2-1	TGCAGTGCGCGACGAGGGAGTGGCGAAGAGACCCAGTACAATGAGCAGTTCTTC	CSARRGSGEETQYNEQFF
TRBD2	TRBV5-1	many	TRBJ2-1	TGCGCCAGCAGTCGGACTAGCGGGAGTTTTTCCTACAATGAGCAGTTCTTC	CASSRTSGSFSYNEQFF
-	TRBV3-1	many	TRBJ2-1	TGTGCCAGCAGTCGGGACATCTCCAACAATGAGCAGTTCTTC	CASSRDISNNEQFF
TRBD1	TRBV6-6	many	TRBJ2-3	TGTGCCAGCAGTCCCGGGACAGGGGGGACAGATACGCAGTATTTT	CASSPGTGGTDTQYF
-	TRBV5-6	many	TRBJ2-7	TGTGCCAGCAGCCCCGGAGGTGGGGGCGAGCAGTACTTC	CASSPGGGGEQYF
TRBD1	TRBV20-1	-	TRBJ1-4	TGCAGTGCTAGAACCCCCAGGGACAGTCCTAATGAAAAACTGTTTTTT	CSARTPRDSPNEKLFF
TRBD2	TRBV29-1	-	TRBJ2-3	TGCAGCGTTGATATGCGGGGGGCATCAGATACGCAGTATTTT	CSVDMRGASDTQYF
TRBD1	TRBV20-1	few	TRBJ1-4	TGCAGTGCTAGATCCTTTGGGACAGGGACTAATGAAAAACTGTTTTTT	CSARSFGTGTNEKLFF
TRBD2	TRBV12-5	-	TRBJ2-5	TGTGCTGGACCCCGGGGGGGGGTGGAGACCCAGTACTTC	CAGPRGGVETQYF
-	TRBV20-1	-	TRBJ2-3	TGCAGTGCTCCAGGCCCAGATACGCAGTATTTT	CSAPGPDTQYF
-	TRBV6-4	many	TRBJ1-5	TGTGCCACCCAGTGGTGGGGGAATCAGCCCCAGCATTTT	CATQWWGNQPQHF
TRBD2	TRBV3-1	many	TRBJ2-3	TGTGCCAGCAGCCACCTATTGGGACTAGCGGGGAAAGGCACAGATACGCAGTATTTT	CASSHLLGLAGKGTDTQYF
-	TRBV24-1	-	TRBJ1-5	TGTGCCACCAGTGATTTGGGACAGAGCACAGATACGCAGCATTTT	CATSDLGQSTDTQHF
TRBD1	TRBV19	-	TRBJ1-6	TGTGCCAGTAGTATAGTCGGGACAGGGAATTCACCCCTCCACTTT	CASSIVGTGNSPLHF
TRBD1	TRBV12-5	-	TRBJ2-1	TGTGCTAGTGGTCCTCCGGGGACAGGGGGCTACAATGAGCAGTTCTTC	CASGPPGTGGYNEQFF
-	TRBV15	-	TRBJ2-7	TGTGCCACCAGCAGAGATGGCGGTTCCACCTACGAGCAGTACTTC	CATSRDGGSTYEQYF